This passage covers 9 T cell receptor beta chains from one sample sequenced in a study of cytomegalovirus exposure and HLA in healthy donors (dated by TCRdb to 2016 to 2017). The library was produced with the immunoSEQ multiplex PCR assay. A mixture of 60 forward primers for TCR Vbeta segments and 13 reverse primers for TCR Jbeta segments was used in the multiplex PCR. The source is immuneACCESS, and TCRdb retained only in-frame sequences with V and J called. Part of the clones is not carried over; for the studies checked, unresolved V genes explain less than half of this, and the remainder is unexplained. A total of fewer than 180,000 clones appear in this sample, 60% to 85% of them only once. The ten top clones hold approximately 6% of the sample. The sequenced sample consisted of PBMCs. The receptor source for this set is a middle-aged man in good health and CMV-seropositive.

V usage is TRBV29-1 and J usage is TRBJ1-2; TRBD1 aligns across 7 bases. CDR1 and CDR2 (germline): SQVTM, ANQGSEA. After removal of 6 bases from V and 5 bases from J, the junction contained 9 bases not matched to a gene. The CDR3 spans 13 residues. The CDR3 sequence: CSVSGQWGYGYTF. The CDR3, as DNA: TGCAGCGTATCGGGACAGTGGGGATATGGCTACACCTTC.

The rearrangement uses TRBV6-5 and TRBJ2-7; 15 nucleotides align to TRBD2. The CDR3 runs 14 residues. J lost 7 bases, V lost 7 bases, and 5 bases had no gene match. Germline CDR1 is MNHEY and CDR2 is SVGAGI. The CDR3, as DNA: TGTGCCAGCACCAGCGGGACTAGCGGGAGGGAGCAGTACTTC. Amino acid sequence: CASTSGTSGREQYF.

CDR3 loop: CASSGDRAGNQPQHF. DNA of the CDR3: TGTGCCAGCAGCGGGGACAGGGCAGGCAATCAGCCCCAGCATTTT. The chain has TRBV2 and TRBJ1-5, with 9 bases fitting TRBD1. This CDR3 comprises 15 residues. Trimming at V came to 6 bases and at J to 2 bases, leaving 5 bases not matched to a gene. CDR1 and CDR2 from the germline V gene are SNHLY and FYNNEI.

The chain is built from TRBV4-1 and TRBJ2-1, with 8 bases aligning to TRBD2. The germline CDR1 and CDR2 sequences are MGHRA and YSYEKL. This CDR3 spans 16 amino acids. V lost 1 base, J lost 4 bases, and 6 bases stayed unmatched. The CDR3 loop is CASSQGRLASYNEQFF. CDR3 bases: TGCGCCAGCAGCCAAGGGCGACTAGCGTCTTACAATGAGCAGTTCTTC.

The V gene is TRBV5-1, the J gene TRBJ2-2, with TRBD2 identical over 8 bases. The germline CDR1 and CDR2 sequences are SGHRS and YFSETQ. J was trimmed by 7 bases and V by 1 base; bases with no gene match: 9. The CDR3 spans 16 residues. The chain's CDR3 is CASSLLSGGPVGELFF. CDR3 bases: TGCGCCAGCAGCTTGTTATCGGGAGGGCCGGTCGGGGAGCTGTTTTTT.

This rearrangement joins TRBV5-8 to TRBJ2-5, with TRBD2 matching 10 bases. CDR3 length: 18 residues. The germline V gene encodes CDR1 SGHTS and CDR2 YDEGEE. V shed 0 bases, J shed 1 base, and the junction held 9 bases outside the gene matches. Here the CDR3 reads CASSLAVAAGGPQETQYF. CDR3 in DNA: TGTGCCAGCAGCTTGGCCGTCGCAGCGGGAGGGCCCCAAGAGACCCAGTACTTC. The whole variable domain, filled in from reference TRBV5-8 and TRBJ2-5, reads EAGVTQSPTHLIKTRGQQATLRCSPISGHTSVYWYQQALGLGLQFLLWYDEGEERNRGNFPPRFSGRQFPNYSSELNVNALELEDSALYLCASSLAVAAGGPQETQYFGPGTRLLVL.

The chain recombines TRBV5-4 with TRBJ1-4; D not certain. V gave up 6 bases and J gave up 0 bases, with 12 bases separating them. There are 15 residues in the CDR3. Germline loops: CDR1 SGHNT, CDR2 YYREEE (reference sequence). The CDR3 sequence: CASTAGGTTNEKLFF. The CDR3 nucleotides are TGTGCCAGCACCGCGGGAGGGACAACTAATGAAAAACTGTTTTTT.

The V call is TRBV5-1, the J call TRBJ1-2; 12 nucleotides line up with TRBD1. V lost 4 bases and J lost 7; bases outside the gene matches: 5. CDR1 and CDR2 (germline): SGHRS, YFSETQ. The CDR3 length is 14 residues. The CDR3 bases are TGCGCCAGCAGCCCGGGACAGGGGGCGCGTGGCTACACCTTC. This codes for CASSPGQGARGYTF. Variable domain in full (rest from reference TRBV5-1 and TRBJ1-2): KAGVTQTPRYLIKTRGQQVTLSCSPISGHRSVSWYQQTPGQGLQFLFEYFSETQRNKGNFPGRFSGRQFSNSRSEMNVSTLELGDSALYLCASSPGQGARGYTFGSGTRLTVV.

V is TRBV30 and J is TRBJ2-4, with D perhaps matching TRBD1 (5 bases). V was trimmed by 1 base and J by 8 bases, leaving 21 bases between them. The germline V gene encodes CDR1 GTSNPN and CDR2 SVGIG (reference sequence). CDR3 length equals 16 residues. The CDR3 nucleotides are TGTGCCTGGAGTGCAGTATCGACAGTTTTTGGGGACATTCAGTACTTC. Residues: CAWSAVSTVFGDIQYF.